The clone carrying this T cell receptor (beta chain) was seen a few times. TCRdb's copy holds only in-frame clones and misses some; the assay was immunoSEQ multiplex PCR. Of almost 65,000 clones in the sample, 65% to 90% are singletons; the top ten hold about 0.75%. The sample comes from a study of OX40 agonist ivuxolimab in advanced cancers. CDR3 length: 13 residues. The sample consisted of CD4+ or CD8+ T cells sorted from blood, taken in a trial of the OX40 agonist ivuxolimab. V usage is TRBV1 and J usage is TRBJ2-3; no DNA check was done on the table's D call, TRBD2. TRBV1 is termed a pseudogene. The sequence derives from an adult with an advanced solid tumor such as melanoma, head and neck, liver or kidney cancer. CDR3 nucleotides: TGCACCACCGTAGCGGGAGGGCCAGATACGCAGTATTTT. It codes for CTTVAGGPDTQYF.